The clone carrying this T cell receptor (beta chain) was counted between two and nine times. Looked up from germline, CDR1 is MDHEN and CDR2 is SYDVKM. V was pared by 5 bases and J by 6 bases, with 13 bases of the junction left unmatched. The CDR3 consists of 17 residues. This sample is part of a study of blood T cells in healthy people across ages. A second roughly 6 to 11 cycle PCR used barcoded and J-beta primers. TCRdb passed the 5' RACE reads through MiXCR, listing each CDR3 protein once. The sample contains 800,000 to 950,000 distinct CDR3 sequences, roughly 28% of which appear only once. The data also belong to a second study, concerning T cells of mothers and their children.

The sample was blood. The sequence derives from a woman in her thirties or forties in good health. The chain links TRBV28 to TRBJ2-1; 10 bases are shared with TRBD1. CDR3 DNA: TGTGCCAGCAGTCAGCCCCCCGGGACAGGGGATGGCAATGAGCAGTTCTTC. Its protein product is CASSQPPGTGDGNEQFF. Variable domain in full (rest from reference TRBV28 and TRBJ2-1): DVKVTQSSRYLVKRTGEKVFLECVQDMDHENMFWYRQDPGLGLRLIYFSYDVKMKEKGDIPEGYSVSREKKERFSLILESASTNQTSMYLCASSQPPGTGDGNEQFFGPGTRLTVL.